The 6 T cell receptor beta chains given below trace back to one sample, sequenced in a study of beta chain features in type 1 diabetes. Every bit of the isolated RNA underwent reverse transcription, so sequencing read expressed TCRB transcripts. Libraries were prepared by immunoSEQ multiplex PCR; TCRdb keeps only in-frame clonotypes and omits some of them. The table records about 330,000 clones, roughly 9.6% of them present only once. Sequencing input: naive CD4+ T cells from blood. Source of these receptors: a woman in her 30s in good health.

This clone turned up a few times. The V gene is TRBV18, the J gene TRBJ2-7, with TRBD2 as a possible D gene (6 bases). V gave up 4 bases and J gave up 5 bases, with 15 bases separating them. This CDR3 is built from 14 residues. The germline V gene encodes CDR1 KGHSH and CDR2 LQKENI. CDR3 sequence: CASSRWREDDEQYF. The CDR3 DNA is TGTGCCAGCTCACGATGGAGGGAGGATGACGAGCAGTACTTC.

CDR3 nucleotide sequence: TGTGCTAGTGCCCCTCGGGGGGAGATAGGCACTGAAGCTTTCTTT. Encoded protein: CASAPRGEIGTEAFF. This sequence joins TRBV12-5 and TRBJ1-1, with a tentative D call TRBD1 (5 bases). Looked up from germline, CDR1 is LGHNT and CDR2 is FRNRAP. The ends were cut back, 7 bases at V and 4 bases at J, with 19 bases in the middle. CDR3 length: 15 amino acids.

The table lists this clone with a few counts. The V gene is TRBV9, the J gene TRBJ2-1, with 7 nucleotides matching TRBD2. CDR1 is SGDLS, CDR2 YYNGEE, per germline. V trimming: 0 bases; J trimming: 8 bases; junction bases outside the gene matches: 14. The CDR3 totals 17 residues. CDR3 sequence: CASSVAPPQAGSDEQFF. The CDR3 coding sequence is TGTGCCAGCAGCGTAGCGCCCCCTCAAGCGGGATCCGATGAGCAGTTCTTC.

This sequence joins TRBV9 and TRBJ2-7; no clear D gene. CDR3 length equals 14 residues. V lost 1 base and J lost 2, with 10 bases in between. Germline assignment: CDR1 SGDLS and CDR2 YYNGEE. CDR3 bases: TGTGCCAGCAGCGTAAGTACAGATACCTACGAGCAGTACTTC. As protein: CASSVSTDTYEQYF.

The rearrangement links TRBV10-3 to TRBJ2-7, with 8 bases fitting TRBD1. CDR1 is ENHRY and CDR2 is SYGVKD in the germline V gene. V shed 4 bases, J shed 4 bases, and the junction held 3 bases outside the gene matches. The length of the CDR3 is 13 residues. This CDR3 reads CAISGQGTYEQYF. CDR3 coding DNA: TGTGCCATCAGTGGACAGGGGACATACGAGCAGTACTTC.

The chain employs TRBV6-6 and TRBJ2-7, with no clear D. The CDR3 has 11 residues. With 7 bases removed from V and 4 bases from J, the gap between germline ends came to 8 bases. CDR1 and CDR2 (germline): MNHNY, SVGAGI (reference sequence). The chain's CDR3 is CASTNSYEQYF. Written as DNA, the CDR3 is TGTGCCAGCACGAACAGTTACGAGCAGTACTTC.